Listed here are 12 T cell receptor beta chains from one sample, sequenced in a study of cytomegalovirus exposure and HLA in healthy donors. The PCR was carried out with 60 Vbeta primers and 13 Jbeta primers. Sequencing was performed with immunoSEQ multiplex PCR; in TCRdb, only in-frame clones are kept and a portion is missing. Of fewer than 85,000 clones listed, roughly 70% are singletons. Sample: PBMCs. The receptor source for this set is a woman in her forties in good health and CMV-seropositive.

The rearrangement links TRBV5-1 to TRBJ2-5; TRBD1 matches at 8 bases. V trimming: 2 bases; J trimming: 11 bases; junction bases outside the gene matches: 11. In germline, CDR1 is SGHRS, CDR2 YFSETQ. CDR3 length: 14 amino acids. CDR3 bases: TGCGCCAGCAGCTTCACCGGGACAGGCTCCAAGCAGTACTTC. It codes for CASSFTGTGSKQYF.

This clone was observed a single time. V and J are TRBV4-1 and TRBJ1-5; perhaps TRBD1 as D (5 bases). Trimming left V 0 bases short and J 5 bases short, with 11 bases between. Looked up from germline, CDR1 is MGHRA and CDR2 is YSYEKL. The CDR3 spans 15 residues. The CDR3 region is CASSQELRVHQPQHF. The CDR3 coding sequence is TGCGCCAGCAGCCAAGAGCTCAGGGTGCATCAGCCCCAGCATTTT.

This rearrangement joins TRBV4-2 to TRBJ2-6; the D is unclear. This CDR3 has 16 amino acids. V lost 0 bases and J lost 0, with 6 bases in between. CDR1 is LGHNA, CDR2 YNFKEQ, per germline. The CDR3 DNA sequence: TGTGCCAGCAGCCAAGAACGGAGCTCTGGGGCCAACGTCCTGACTTTC. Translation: CASSQERSSGANVLTF.

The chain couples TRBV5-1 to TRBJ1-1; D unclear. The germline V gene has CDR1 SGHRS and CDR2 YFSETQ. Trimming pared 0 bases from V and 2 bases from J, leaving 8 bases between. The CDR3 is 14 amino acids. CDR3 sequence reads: CASSLDQANTEAFF. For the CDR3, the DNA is TGCGCCAGCAGCTTGGACCAGGCAAACACTGAAGCTTTCTTT.

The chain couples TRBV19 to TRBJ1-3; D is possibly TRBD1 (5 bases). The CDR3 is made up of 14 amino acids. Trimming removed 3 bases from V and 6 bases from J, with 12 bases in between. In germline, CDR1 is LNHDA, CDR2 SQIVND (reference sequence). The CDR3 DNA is TGTGCCAGTAGTATCGGGAGGGGAGAAAACACCATATATTTT. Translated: CASSIGRGENTIYF.

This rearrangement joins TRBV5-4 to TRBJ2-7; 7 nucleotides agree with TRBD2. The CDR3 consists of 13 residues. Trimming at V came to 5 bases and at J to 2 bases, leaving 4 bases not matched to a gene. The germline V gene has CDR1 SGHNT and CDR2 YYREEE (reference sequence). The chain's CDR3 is CASSGGGTYEQYF. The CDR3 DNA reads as TGTGCCAGCAGTGGCGGGGGTACCTACGAGCAGTACTTC.

CDR3 sequence (DNA): TGTGCTAGTGGTGCGGGACTTAACCCGGGGGAGACCCAGTACTTC. Its translation: CASGAGLNPGETQYF. The rearrangement links TRBV12-5 to TRBJ2-5; possible D gene TRBD2, 6 bases. Trimming stripped 5 bases from V and 5 bases from J, with 18 bases between. The CDR3 spans 15 residues. CDR1 LGHNT and CDR2 FRNRAP come from the germline V gene. The full variable domain, its missing parts supplied by reference TRBV12-5 and TRBJ2-5, is DARVTQTPRHKVTEMGQEVTMRCQPILGHNTVFWYRQTMMQGLELLAYFRNRAPLDDSGMPKDRFSAEMPDATLATLKIQPSEPRDSAVYFCASGAGLNPGETQYFGPGTRLLVL.

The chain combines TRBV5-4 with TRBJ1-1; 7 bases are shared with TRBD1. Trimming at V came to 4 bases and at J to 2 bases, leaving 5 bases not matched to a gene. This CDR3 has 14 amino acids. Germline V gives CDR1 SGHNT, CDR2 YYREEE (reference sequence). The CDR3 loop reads CASSGGQRNTEAFF. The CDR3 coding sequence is TGTGCCAGCAGCGGGGGACAGCGTAACACTGAAGCTTTCTTT.

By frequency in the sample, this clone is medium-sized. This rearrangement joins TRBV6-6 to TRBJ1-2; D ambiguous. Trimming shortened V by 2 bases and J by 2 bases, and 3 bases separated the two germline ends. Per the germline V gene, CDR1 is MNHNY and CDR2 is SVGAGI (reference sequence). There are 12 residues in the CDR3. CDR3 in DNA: TGTGCCAGCAGTTACGAGAACTATGGCTACACCTTC. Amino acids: CASSYENYGYTF.

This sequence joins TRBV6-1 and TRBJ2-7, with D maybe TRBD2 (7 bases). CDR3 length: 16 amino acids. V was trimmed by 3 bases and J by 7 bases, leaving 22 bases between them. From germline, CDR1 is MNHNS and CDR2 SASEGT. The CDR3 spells CASSDNGGAPLKEQYF. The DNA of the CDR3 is TGTGCCAGCAGTGACAATGGGGGGGCCCCCCTAAAGGAGCAGTACTTC.

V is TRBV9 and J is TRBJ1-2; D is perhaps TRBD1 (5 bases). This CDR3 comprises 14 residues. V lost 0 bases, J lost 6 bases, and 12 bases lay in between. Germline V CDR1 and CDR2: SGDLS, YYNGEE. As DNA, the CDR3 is TGTGCCAGCAGCGTAGAGGACAACTATCATGGCTACACCTTC. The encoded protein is CASSVEDNYHGYTF.

The CDR3 is CAWSEGATHEQYF. CDR3 coding DNA: TGTGCCTGGAGTGAAGGCGCGACTCACGAGCAGTACTTC. The rearrangement joins TRBV30 to TRBJ2-7; D unclear. Germline CDR1 is GTSNPN and CDR2 is SVGIG (reference sequence). Trimming pared 1 base from V and 5 bases from J, leaving 12 bases between. This CDR3 is built from 13 residues. Variable domain in full (rest from reference TRBV30 and TRBJ2-7): SQTIHQWPATLVQPVGSPLSLECTVEGTSNPNLYWYRQAAGRGLQLLFYSVGIGQISSEVPQNLSASRPQDRQFILSSKKLLLSDSGFYLCAWSEGATHEQYFGPGTRLTVT.